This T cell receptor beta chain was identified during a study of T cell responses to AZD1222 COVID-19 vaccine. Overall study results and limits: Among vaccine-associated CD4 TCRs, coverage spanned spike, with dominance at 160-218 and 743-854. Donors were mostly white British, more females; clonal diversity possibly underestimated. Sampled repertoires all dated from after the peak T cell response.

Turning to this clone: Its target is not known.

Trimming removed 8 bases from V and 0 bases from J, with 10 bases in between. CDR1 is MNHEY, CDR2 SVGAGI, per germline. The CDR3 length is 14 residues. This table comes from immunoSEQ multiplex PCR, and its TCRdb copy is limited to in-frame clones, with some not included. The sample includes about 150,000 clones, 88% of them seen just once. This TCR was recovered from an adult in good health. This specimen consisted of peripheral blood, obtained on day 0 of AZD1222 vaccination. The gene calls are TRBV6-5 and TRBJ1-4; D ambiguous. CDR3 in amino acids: CASCTVATNEKLFF. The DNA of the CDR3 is TGTGCCAGCTGTACAGTTGCAACTAATGAAAAACTGTTTTTT.